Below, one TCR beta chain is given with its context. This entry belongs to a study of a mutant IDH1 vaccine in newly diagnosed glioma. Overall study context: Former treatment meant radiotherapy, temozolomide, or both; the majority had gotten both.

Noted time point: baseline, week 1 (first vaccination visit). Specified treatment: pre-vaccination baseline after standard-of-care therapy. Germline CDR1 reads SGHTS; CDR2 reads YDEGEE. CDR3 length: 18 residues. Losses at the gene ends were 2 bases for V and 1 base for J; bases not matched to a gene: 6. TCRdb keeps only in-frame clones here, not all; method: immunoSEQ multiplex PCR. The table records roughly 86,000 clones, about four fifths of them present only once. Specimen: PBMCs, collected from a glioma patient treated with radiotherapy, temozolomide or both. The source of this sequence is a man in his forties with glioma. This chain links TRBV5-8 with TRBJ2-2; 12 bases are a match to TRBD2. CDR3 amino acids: CASSFRLAGGMNTGELFF. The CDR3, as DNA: TGTGCCAGCAGCTTTCGGCTAGCGGGGGGGATGAACACCGGGGAGCTGTTTTTT.